These T cell receptor beta chains were read from a single sample in a study of tumor-infiltrating lymphocytes in primary liver carcinoma. TCRdb reanalysed the multiplex PCR reads using MiXCR and keeps one entry per CDR3 protein. This sample yields tens of thousands of distinct CDR3 sequences, of which roughly two thirds are seen a single time; about a quarter belongs to the top ten. Sequenced input: liver tumor tissue from sampling region 4. The receptors were sampled from a man aged 35 to 55 with primary liver carcinoma and hepatitis B virus infection. CDR3s include the opening cysteine and the closing phenylalanine or tryptophan. The D gene is left open where the match is weak. Only some rows state a clone size, as once, few, many or a class for expanded clones.

j_gene: TRBJ2-2; v_gene: TRBV6-5; len: 15; abundance: once; d_gene: -; CDR3nt: TGTGCCAGCACTTACGGTGACCTAGTCGCCGGGGAGCTGTTTTTT; CDR3aa: CASTYGDLVAGELFF
j_gene: TRBJ1-1; v_gene: TRBV6-5; len: 16; abundance: many; d_gene: -; CDR3nt: TGTGCCAGCAGTTACACACGCTGGACCATGAACACTGAAGCTTTCTTT; CDR3aa: CASSYTRWTMNTEAFF
j_gene: TRBJ2-5; v_gene: TRBV10-2; len: 12; abundance: -; d_gene: TRBD2; CDR3nt: TGCGCCTGCGGGAGCGTCAAAGAGAGCCAGTACTTC; CDR3aa: CACGSVKESQYF
j_gene: TRBJ1-4; v_gene: TRBV28; len: 17; abundance: -; d_gene: TRBD1; CDR3nt: TGTGCCAGCAGTTTCCAGACAGGGGTTACAACTAGTGAAAAACTGTTTTTT; CDR3aa: CASSFQTGVTTSEKLFF
j_gene: TRBJ2-7; v_gene: TRBV10-2; len: 14; abundance: -; d_gene: -; CDR3nt: TGCGCGAGCACTGTACAGGGTCCCCCCTACGAGCAGTACTTC; CDR3aa: CASTVQGPPYEQYF
j_gene: TRBJ2-7; v_gene: TRBV11-2; len: 14; abundance: -; d_gene: -; CDR3nt: TGTGCCAGCAGCTTAACTGACTCTGGCTACGAGGAGTACTTC; CDR3aa: CASSLTDSGYEEYF
j_gene: TRBJ1-6; v_gene: TRBV6-5; len: 17; abundance: -; d_gene: -; CDR3nt: TGTGCCAGCAGTCCCGCATATGGGACATTTTATAATTCACCCCTCCACTTT; CDR3aa: CASSPAYGTFYNSPLHF
j_gene: TRBJ2-1; v_gene: TRBV7-9; len: 16; abundance: many; d_gene: TRBD2; CDR3nt: TGTGCCAGCAGACCCTCTAGCGGGCCCGCCTACAATGAGCAGTTCTTC; CDR3aa: CASRPSSGPAYNEQFF
j_gene: TRBJ2-3; v_gene: TRBV10-3; len: 14; abundance: many; d_gene: -; CDR3nt: TGTGCCATCAGTGAGGATAGCGTGGGGGATACGCAGTATTTT; CDR3aa: CAISEDSVGDTQYF
j_gene: TRBJ2-1; v_gene: TRBV11-2; len: 15; abundance: -; d_gene: -; CDR3nt: TGTGCCAAGGTACTAGGGGACCTCCGGGGACATGAGCAATTCTTC; CDR3aa: CAKVLGDLRGHEQFF
j_gene: TRBJ2-1; v_gene: TRBV12-3/TRBV12-4; len: 15; abundance: -; d_gene: -; CDR3nt: TGTGCCAGCAGTACGCCTTCGAAGTCCTACAATGAGCAGTTTTTC; CDR3aa: CASSTPSKSYNEQFF
j_gene: TRBJ2-2; v_gene: TRBV11-2; len: 17; abundance: -; d_gene: TRBD1; CDR3nt: TGTGCCAGCAGCTTTGATCGGGTCAGGGTCGGCACAGGGGAGCCGTTTTTT; CDR3aa: CASSFDRVRVGTGEPFF
j_gene: TRBJ2-1; v_gene: TRBV6-1; len: 16; abundance: -; d_gene: TRBD2; CDR3nt: TGTGCCAGCAGTGCCCTCTCCAGCGGGGGGGGCAATGAGCAGTTCTTC; CDR3aa: CASSALSSGGGNEQFF
j_gene: TRBJ2-1; v_gene: TRBV28; len: 13; abundance: few; d_gene: -; CDR3nt: TGTGCCAGCAGTTACGGGGTTTCGGATGAGCAGTTCTTC; CDR3aa: CASSYGVSDEQFF
j_gene: TRBJ1-2; v_gene: TRBV12-3/TRBV12-4; len: 14; abundance: many; d_gene: -; CDR3nt: TGTGCCAGCAGTCGATCGAATAGTGGCTATGGCTACACCTTC; CDR3aa: CASSRSNSGYGYTF
j_gene: TRBJ2-5; v_gene: TRBV6-5; len: 15; abundance: -; d_gene: TRBD2; CDR3nt: TGTGCCAGCAGTAAACGGGTAGCGGGTCGAGAGACCCAGTATTTC; CDR3aa: CASSKRVAGRETQYF